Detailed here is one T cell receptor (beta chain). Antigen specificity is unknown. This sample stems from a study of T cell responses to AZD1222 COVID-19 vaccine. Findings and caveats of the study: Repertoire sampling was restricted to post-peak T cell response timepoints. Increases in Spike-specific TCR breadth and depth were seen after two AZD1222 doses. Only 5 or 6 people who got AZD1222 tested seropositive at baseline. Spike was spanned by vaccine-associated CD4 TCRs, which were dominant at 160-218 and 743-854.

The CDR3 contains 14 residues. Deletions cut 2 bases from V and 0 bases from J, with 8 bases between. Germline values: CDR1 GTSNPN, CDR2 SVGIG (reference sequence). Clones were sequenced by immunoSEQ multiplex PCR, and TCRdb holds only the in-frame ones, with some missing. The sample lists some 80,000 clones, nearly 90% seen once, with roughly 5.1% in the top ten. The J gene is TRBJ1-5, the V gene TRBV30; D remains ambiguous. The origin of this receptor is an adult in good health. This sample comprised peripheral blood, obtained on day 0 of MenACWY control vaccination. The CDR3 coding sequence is TGTGCCTGGAGTTCCCAGTCTAGCAATCAGCCCCAGCATTTT. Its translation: CAWSSQSSNQPQHF.